Described below is a single TCR beta chain sequence and its context. In the authors' workflow: Counts of nucleated cells, estimated from reference gene primer amplification, were obtained. Here immunoSEQ multiplex PCR was the method, and the copy in TCRdb shows in-frame clones only, minus some. Clone size and V and J calls were adopted from that table, with D and trimming inferred from the DNA. Here the sample spans about 90,000 clones, 85% to 95% being singletons. CDR1 and CDR2 from the germline V gene are MDHEN and SYDVKM. The CDR3 has 14 amino acids. V shed 5 bases and J 6 bases; nucleotides not matched to a gene: 9. The data originate from a study of blood T cell repertoires in COVID-19.

J is TRBJ2-5 and V is TRBV28; 7 bases agree with TRBD1. The receptor's source is a woman aged 55-70 years with active COVID-19. Input material: peripheral blood. The CDR3 DNA reads TGTGCCAGCAGTCCCCCAGCAGGGGGAAAGACCCAGTACTTC. Its translation is CASSPPAGGKTQYF.